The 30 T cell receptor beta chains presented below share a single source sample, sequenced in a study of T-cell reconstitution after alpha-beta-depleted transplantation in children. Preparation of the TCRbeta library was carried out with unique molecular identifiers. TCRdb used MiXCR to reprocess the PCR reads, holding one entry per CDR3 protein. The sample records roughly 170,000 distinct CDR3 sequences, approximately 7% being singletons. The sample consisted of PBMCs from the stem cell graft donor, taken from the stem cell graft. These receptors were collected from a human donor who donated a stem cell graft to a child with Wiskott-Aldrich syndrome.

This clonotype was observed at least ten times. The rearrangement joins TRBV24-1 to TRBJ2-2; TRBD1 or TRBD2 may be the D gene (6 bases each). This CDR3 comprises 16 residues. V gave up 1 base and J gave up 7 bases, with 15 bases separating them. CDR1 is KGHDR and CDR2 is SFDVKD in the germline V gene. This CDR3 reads CATSDFKGGDIGELFF. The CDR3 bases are TGTGCCACCAGTGATTTTAAGGGGGGCGACATCGGGGAGCTGTTTTTT.

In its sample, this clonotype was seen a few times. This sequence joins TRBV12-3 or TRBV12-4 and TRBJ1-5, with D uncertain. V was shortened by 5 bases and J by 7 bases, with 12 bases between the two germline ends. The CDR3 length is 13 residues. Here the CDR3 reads CASSPHPIQPQHF. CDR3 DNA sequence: TGTGCCAGCAGTCCCCACCCCATCCAGCCCCAGCATTTT.

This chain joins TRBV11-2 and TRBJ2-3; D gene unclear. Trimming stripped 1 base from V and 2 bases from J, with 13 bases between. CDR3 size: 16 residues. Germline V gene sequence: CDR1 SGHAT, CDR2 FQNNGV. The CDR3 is CASSLAAAPNTDTQYF. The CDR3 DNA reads TGTGCCAGCAGCTTAGCAGCAGCGCCAAACACAGATACGCAGTATTTT.

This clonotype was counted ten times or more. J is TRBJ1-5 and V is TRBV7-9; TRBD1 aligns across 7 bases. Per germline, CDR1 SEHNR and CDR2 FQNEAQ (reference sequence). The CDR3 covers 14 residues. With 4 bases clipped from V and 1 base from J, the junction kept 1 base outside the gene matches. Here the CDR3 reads CASSSDRSNQPQHF. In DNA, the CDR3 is TGTGCCAGCAGCTCGGACAGGAGCAATCAGCCCCAGCATTTT.

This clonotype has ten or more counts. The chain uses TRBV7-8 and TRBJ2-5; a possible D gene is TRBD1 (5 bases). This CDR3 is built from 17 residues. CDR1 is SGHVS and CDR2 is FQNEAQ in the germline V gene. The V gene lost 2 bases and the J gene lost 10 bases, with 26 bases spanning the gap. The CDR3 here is CASSLQGLGSGFINQYF. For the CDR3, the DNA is TGTGCCAGCAGCTTACAGGGTTTGGGGTCAGGATTCATCAACCAGTACTTC.

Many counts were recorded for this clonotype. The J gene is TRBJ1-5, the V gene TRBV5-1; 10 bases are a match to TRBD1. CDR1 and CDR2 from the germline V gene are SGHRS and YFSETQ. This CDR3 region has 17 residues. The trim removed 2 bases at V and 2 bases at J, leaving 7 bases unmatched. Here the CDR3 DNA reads TGCGCCAGCAGCTTAGGACAGGGGGATTGGGGCAATCAGCCCCAGCATTTT. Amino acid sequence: CASSLGQGDWGNQPQHF.

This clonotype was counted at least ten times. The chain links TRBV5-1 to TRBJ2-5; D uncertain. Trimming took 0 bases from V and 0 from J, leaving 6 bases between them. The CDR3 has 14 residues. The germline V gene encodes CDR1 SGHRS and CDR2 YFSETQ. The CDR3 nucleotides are TGCGCCAGCAGCTTGGGTTATCACCAAGAGACCCAGTACTTC. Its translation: CASSLGYHQETQYF.

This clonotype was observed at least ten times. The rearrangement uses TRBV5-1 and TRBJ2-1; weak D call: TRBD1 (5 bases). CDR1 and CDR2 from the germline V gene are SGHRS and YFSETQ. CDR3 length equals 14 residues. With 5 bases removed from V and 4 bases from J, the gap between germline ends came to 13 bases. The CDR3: CASRISGLYNEQFF. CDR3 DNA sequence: TGCGCCAGCAGGATATCAGGGCTTTACAATGAGCAGTTCTTC.

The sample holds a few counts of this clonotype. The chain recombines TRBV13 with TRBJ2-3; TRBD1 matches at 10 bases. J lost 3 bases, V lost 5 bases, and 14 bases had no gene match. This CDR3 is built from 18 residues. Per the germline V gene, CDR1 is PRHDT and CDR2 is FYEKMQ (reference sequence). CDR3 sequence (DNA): TGTGCCAGCAGCCCTATTCCACGACAGGGGGCGCGAACAGATACGCAGTATTTT. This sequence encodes CASSPIPRQGARTDTQYF.

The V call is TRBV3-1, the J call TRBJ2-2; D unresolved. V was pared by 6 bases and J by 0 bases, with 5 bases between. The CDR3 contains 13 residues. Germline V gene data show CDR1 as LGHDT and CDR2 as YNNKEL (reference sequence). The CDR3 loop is CASRVSNTGELFF. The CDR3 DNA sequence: TGTGCCAGCAGAGTCTCGAACACCGGGGAGCTGTTTTTT.

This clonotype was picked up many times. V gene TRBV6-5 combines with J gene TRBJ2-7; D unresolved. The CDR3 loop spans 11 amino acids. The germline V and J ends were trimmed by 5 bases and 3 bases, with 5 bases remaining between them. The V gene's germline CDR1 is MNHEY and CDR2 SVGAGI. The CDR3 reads CASSADYEQYF. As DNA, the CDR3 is TGTGCCAGCAGTGCCGACTACGAGCAGTACTTC.

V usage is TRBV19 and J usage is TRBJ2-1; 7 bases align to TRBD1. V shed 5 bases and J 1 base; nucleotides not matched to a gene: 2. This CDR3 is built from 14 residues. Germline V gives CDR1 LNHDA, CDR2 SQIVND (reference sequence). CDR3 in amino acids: CASSEGASYNEQFF. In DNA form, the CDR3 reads TGTGCCAGTAGTGAGGGGGCATCCTACAATGAGCAGTTCTTC. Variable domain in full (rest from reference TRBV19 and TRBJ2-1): DGGITQSPKYLFRKEGQNVTLSCEQNLNHDAMYWYRQDPGQGLRLIYYSQIVNDFQKGDIAEGYSVSREKKESFPLTVTSAQKNPTAFYLCASSEGASYNEQFFGPGTRLTVL.

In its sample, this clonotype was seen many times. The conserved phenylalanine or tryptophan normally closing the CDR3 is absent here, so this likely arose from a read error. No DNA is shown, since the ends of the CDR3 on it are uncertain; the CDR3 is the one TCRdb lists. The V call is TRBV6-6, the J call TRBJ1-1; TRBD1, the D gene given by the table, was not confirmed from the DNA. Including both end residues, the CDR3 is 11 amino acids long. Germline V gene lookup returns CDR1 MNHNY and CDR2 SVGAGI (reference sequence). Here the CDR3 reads CASSYYGASKV.

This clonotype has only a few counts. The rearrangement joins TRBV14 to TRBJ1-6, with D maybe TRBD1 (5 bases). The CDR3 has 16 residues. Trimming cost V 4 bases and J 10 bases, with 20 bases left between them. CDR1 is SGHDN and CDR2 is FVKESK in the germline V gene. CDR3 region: CASSLFYDSGYSPLHF. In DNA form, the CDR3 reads TGTGCCAGCAGCCTGTTTTACGACAGCGGTTACTCACCCCTCCACTTT.

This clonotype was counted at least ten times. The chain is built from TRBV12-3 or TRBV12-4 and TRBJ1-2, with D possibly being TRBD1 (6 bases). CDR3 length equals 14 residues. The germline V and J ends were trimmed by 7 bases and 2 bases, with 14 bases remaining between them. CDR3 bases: TGTGCCAGCACCCCTGACAGGTCAAACTATGGCTACACCTTC. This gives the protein CASTPDRSNYGYTF.

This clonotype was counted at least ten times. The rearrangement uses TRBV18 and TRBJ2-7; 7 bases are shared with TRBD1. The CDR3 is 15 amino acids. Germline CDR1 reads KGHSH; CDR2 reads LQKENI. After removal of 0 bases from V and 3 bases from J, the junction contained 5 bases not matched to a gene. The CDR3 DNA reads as TGTGCCAGCTCACCACCGGGGGACAGTTACTACGAGCAGTACTTC. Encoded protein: CASSPPGDSYYEQYF.

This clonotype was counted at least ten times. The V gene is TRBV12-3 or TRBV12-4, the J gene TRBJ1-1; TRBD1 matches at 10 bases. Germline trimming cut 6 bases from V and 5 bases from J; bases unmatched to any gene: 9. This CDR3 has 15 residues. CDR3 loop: CASRPTGGVRTEAFF. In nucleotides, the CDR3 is TGTGCCAGCAGACCGACAGGGGGCGTTCGGACTGAAGCTTTCTTT.

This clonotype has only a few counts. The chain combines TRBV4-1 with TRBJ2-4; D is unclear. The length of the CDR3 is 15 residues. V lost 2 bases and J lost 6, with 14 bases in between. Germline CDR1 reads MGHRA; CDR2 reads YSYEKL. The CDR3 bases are TGCGCCAGCAGCCAACCGACCGATAGAGGAAACATTCAGTACTTC. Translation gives CASSQPTDRGNIQYF.

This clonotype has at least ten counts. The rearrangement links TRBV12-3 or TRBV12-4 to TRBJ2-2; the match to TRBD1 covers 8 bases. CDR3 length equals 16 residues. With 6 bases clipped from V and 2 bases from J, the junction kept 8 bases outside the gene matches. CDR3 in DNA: TGTGCCAGCAGCCCCAGAACAGGGGGTAACACCGGGGAGCTGTTTTTT. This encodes CASSPRTGGNTGELFF.

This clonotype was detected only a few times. The CDR3 sequence: CATGDGNSPLHF. As DNA, the CDR3 is TGTGCCACAGGGGATGGGAATTCACCCCTCCACTTT. This chain connects TRBV7-9 to TRBJ1-6; D possibly corresponds to TRBD1 (6 bases). CDR3 length: 12 amino acids. Germline lookup yields CDR1 SEHNR and CDR2 FQNEAQ (reference sequence). Trimming cost V 10 bases and J 7 bases, with 11 bases left between them.

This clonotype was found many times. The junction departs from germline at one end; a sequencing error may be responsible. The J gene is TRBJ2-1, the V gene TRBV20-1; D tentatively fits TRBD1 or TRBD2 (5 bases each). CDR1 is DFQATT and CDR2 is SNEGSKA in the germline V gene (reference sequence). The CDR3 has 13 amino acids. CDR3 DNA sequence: TGCAGTGCTAGAAACGCTGGGACCGGTTCAATTCTTTTC. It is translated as CSARNAGTGSILF.

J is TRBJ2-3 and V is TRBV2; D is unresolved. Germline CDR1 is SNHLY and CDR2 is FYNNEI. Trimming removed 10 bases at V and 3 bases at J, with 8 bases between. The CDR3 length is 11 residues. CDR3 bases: TGTGCCACTTTGGGGACAGATACGCAGTATTTT. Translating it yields CATLGTDTQYF.

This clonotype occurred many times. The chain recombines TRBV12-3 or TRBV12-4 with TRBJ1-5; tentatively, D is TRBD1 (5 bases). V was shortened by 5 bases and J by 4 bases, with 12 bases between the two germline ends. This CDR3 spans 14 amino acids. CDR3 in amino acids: CASSVGGDNQPQHF. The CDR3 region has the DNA TGTGCCAGCAGTGTCGGGGGGGATAATCAGCCCCAGCATTTT.

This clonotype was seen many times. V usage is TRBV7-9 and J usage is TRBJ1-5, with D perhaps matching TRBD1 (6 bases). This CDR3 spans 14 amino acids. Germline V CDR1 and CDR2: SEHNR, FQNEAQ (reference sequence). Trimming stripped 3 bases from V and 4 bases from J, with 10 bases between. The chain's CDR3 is CASSFGQPNQPQHF. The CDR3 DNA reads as TGTGCCAGCAGCTTCGGACAGCCAAATCAGCCCCAGCATTTT.

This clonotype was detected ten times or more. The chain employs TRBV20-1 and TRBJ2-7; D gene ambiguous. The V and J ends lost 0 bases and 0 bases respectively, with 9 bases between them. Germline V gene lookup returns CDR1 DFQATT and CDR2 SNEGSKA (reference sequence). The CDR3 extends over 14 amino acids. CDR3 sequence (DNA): TGCAGTGCTAGAGATCTACGTAGCTCCTACGAGCAGTACTTC. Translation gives CSARDLRSSYEQYF.

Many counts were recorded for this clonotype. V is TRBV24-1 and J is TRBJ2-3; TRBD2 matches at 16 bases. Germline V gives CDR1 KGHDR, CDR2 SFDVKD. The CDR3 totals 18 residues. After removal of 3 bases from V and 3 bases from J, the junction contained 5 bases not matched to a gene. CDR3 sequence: CATSDPGLAGGGTDTQYF. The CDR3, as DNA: TGTGCCACCAGTGATCCGGGACTAGCGGGAGGGGGTACAGATACGCAGTATTTT.

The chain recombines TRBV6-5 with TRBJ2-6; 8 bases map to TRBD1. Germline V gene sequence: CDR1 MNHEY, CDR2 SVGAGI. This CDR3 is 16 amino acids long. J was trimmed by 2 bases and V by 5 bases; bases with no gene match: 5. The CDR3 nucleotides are TGTGCCAGCAGTACCCAGGGGGCGCCTGGGGCCAACGTCCTGACTTTC. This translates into CASSTQGAPGANVLTF.

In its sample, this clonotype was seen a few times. CDR3 protein: CASSLQLSNEQFF. DNA for the CDR3: TGTGCCAGCAGCTTGCAACTGAGTAATGAGCAGTTCTTC. The J gene is TRBJ2-1, the V gene TRBV5-5; D not resolved. The CDR3 covers 13 residues. Trimming removed 1 base from V and 7 bases from J, with 9 bases in between. The germline V gene encodes CDR1 SGHKS and CDR2 YYEKEE (reference sequence).

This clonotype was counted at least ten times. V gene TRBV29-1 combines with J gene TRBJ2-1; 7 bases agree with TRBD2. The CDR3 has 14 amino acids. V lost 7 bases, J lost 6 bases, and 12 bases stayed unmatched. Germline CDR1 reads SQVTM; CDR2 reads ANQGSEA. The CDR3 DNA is TGCAGCGCTGGGGACTACCCTTCTCGCAATGAGCAGTTCTTC. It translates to CSAGDYPSRNEQFF.

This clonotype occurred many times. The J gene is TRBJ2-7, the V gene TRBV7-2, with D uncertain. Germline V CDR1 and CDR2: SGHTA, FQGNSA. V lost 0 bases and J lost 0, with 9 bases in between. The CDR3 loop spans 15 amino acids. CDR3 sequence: CASSLALDSSYEQYF. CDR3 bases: TGTGCCAGCAGCTTAGCCTTGGATTCCTCCTACGAGCAGTACTTC.